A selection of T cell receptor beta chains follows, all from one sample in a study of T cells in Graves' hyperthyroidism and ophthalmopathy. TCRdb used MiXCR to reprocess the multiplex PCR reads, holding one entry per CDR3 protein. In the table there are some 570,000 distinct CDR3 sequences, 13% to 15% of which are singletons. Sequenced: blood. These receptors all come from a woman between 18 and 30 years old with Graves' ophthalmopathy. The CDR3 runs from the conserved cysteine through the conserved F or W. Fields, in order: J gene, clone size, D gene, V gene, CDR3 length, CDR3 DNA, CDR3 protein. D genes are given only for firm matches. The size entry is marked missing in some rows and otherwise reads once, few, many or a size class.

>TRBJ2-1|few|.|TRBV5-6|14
TGTGCCAGCAGCTTTCAAGGCAGGGGCGATGAGCAGTTCTTC
CASSFQGRGDEQFF
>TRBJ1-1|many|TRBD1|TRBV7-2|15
TGTGCCAGCAGCCCAAGACAGGGGAGGTACACTGACGCTTTCTTT
CASSPRQGRYTDAFF
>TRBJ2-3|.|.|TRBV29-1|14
TGCAGCGTTGAAAAGGACAGACTCACAGATACGCAGTATTTT
CSVEKDRLTDTQYF
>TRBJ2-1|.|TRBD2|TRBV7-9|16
TGTGCCAGCAGCTTAGGTGGGAGCGGGAGTACCGATGAGCAGTTCTTC
CASSLGGSGSTDEQFF
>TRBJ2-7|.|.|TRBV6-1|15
TGTGCCAGCAGTCCCTACAGGGATACCCACTACGAGCAGTACTTC
CASSPYRDTHYEQYF
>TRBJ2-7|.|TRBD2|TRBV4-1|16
TGCGCCAGCAGCCTCCTGCCGGGACTAGCGGGCTACGAGCAGTACTTC
CASSLLPGLAGYEQYF
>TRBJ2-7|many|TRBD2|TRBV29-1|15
TGCAGCGTTGAAGTTTCTAGCGGGAGCCCCTACGAGCAGTACTTC
CSVEVSSGSPYEQYF
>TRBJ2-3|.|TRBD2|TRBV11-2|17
TGTGCCAGCAGCTTAGATGGACTAGCGGGAGACACAGATACGCAGTATTTT
CASSLDGLAGDTDTQYF
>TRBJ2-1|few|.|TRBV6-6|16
TGTGCCAGCAGTTACTCGACTGGCTGGAACTACAATGAGCAGTTCTTC
CASSYSTGWNYNEQFF
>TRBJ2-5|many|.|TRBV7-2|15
TGTGCCAGCAGCTCCTCCCAGCGGAGAACGGAGACCCAGTACTTC
CASSSSQRRTETQYF
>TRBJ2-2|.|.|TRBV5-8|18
TGTGCCACCAACTTGGATCCGAGAGTTGGGGGTTACACCGGGGAGCTGTTTTTT
CATNLDPRVGGYTGELFF
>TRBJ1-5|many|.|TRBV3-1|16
TGTGCCAGCAGCCAAAGTCCTAGCGGGGGAGGGCAGCCCCAGCATTTT
CASSQSPSGGGQPQHF
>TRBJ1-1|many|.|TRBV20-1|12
TGCAGTGCTAGGGCGCTGGCCCCTGAAGCTTTCTTT
CSARALAPEAFF
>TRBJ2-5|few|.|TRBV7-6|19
TGTGCCAGCAGCTTTCAAAGAAAAGAGCGGAGCGGATTCCAAGAGACCCAGTACTTC
CASSFQRKERSGFQETQYF
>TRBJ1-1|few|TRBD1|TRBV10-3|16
TGTGCCATCAGTGAGGCAACCGGGACAGTGAACACTGAAGCTTTCTTT
CAISEATGTVNTEAFF
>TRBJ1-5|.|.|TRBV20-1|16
TGCAGTGCTGAATCGCACACCAGGGGAGGTCGTAAGCCCCAGCATTTT
CSAESHTRGGRKPQHF
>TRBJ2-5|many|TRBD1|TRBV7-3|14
TGTGCCAGCAGCTCTACAGGGGCCGCGGAGACCCAGTACTTC
CASSSTGAAETQYF
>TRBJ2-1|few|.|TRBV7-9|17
TGTGCCAGCAGCCCAAAATTGACAGCCGCTCGTGGATGGGAGCAGTTCTTC
CASSPKLTAARGWEQFF
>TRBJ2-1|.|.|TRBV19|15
TGTGCCAGTAGTATAGATCATGTCCGGGGGAATGAGCAGTTCTTC
CASSIDHVRGNEQFF
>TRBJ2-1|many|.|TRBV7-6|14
TGTGCCAGCTCACCCGAGATCTCCTACAATGAGCAGTTCTTC
CASSPEISYNEQFF
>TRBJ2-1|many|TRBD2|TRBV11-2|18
TGTGCCAGCACCAGAGCGTCGGGACTAGCGGTCTCCTACAATGAGCAGTTCTTC
CASTRASGLAVSYNEQFF
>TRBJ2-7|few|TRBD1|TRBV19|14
TGTGCCAGTAGTCCCCGGGACAGGGGTGACGAGCAGTACTTC
CASSPRDRGDEQYF
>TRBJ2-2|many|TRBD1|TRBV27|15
TGTGCCAGCAGTTCGACAGGGGGCAGGGGCGGGGAGCTGTTTTTT
CASSSTGGRGGELFF
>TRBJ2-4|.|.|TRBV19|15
TGTGCCAGTTGGCAGGGACCCTCAGCCAAAAACATTCAGTACTTC
CASWQGPSAKNIQYF
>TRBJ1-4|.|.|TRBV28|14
TGTGCCAGCAGCCCCTCGCGAGCCCCTGAAAAACTGTTTTTT
CASSPSRAPEKLFF
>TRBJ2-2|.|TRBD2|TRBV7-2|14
TGTGCCAGCCGTGGACTAGCGGGAGCCGGGGAGCTGTTTTTT
CASRGLAGAGELFF
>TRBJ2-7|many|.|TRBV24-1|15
TGTGCCACCAGTGATTTGCCCGGGACGAAAGGCGAGCAGTACTTC
CATSDLPGTKGEQYF
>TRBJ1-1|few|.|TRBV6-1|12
TGTGCCCTTCAAGGGGCGGACACTGAAGCTTTCTTT
CALQGADTEAFF
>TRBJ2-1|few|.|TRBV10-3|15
TGTGCCATCAGTGAGACCAATCCTTCCTACAATGAGCAGTTCTTC
CAISETNPSYNEQFF
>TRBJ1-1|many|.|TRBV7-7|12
TGTGCTAGCCCCCAGAGGGGCACTGAAGCTTTCTTT
CASPQRGTEAFF
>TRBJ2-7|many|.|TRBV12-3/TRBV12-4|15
TGTGCCAGCAGTGCCGGGGCTAGCAGGCGGTCTGGGCAGTACTTC
CASSAGASRRSGQYF
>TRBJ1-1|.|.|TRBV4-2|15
TGTGCCAGCAGCCGGAACAGGGCCCCGAACACTGAAGCTTTCTTT
CASSRNRAPNTEAFF
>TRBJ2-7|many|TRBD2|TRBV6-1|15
TGTGCCAGCACCCCTCGGACTAGCGGGAGGGACGAGCAGTACTTC
CASTPRTSGRDEQYF
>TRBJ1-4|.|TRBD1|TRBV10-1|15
TGCGCCAGCAGCGGGGACAGGGAAGATGATGAAAAACTGTTTTTT
CASSGDREDDEKLFF
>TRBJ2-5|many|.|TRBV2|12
TGTGCCAGCAGGAGGGCCCAAGAGACCCAGTACTTC
CASRRAQETQYF